This T cell receptor beta chain derives from a study of cytomegalovirus exposure and HLA in healthy donors. The primer mix had 60 Vbeta and 13 Jbeta primers. Sequencing was performed with immunoSEQ multiplex PCR; in TCRdb, only in-frame clones are kept and a portion is missing. Its clone listing holds 200,000 to 250,000 clones. The germline V and J ends were trimmed by 1 base and 1 base, with 9 bases remaining between them. Germline loops: CDR1 MNHEY, CDR2 SMNVEV (reference sequence). This CDR3 is built from 15 residues. As regards this clone: The target antigen is unknown.

Study-wide findings and caveats: Later analysis identified a missense DCLRE1C variant that was linked to TCR beta V- and J-gene trimming.

The sequence was collected from a woman aged 25-40 years in good health and CMV-seropositive. The genes are TRBV27 and TRBJ2-3; D might be TRBD1 (5 bases). Sequencing used PBMCs. CDR3 sequence (DNA): TGTGCCAGCAGTTTATTGGACACGCGCACAGATACGCAGTATTTT. Residues: CASSLLDTRTDTQYF.